The rows below give T cell receptor beta chains drawn from one sample of a study of blood T cell repertoires in COVID-19. Here immunoSEQ multiplex PCR was the method, and the copy in TCRdb shows in-frame clones only, minus some. The table lists 58,000 or so clones, roughly 71% of them singletons. Sequenced input: peripheral blood. All receptors come from a woman at least 80 years old with acute or convalescent COVID-19. Both conserved end residues are part of each CDR3. D genes are given only for firm matches. Rows may omit the clone size; those that give it use once, few, many or a size class.

>TRBV19|TRBJ2-5|NA|TRBD1
CASSIGGGTGTETQYF
TGTGCCAGTAGTATAGGAGGAGGGACAGGGACGGAGACCCAGTACTTC
>TRBV28|TRBJ2-7|NA|NA
CASSLRQSGSYEQYF
TGTGCCAGCAGTTTACGGCAATCAGGATCCTACGAGCAGTACTTC
>TRBV19|TRBJ1-2|few|TRBD1
CASSVDRGLAYGYTF
TGTGCCAGTAGTGTCGACAGGGGGCTTGCCTATGGCTACACCTTC
>TRBV3-1/TRBV3-2|TRBJ1-2|NA|TRBD1
CASRQRTGYGYTF
TGTGCCAGCAGGCAAAGGACAGGCTATGGCTACACCTTC
>TRBV28|TRBJ2-1|NA|TRBD2
CASRASGSGGEQFF
TGTGCCAGCAGGGCTAGCGGGAGTGGTGGTGAGCAGTTCTTC
>TRBV7-9|TRBJ2-1|once|TRBD2
CASTPTSAYNEQFF
TGTGCCAGCACCCCAACTAGCGCGTACAATGAGCAGTTCTTC
>TRBV30|TRBJ2-7|few|NA
CAWSVASILSYEQYF
TGTGCCTGGAGTGTGGCTTCGATCCTCTCCTACGAGCAGTACTTC
>TRBV6-5|TRBJ2-1|NA|TRBD2
CASSYPLAGEQFF
TGTGCCAGCAGTTACCCCCTAGCGGGAGAGCAGTTCTTC
>TRBV5-1|TRBJ1-1|NA|NA
CASSLFSTGMNTEAFF
TGCGCCAGCAGCTTGTTTTCCACAGGGATGAACACTGAAGCTTTCTTT
>TRBV2|TRBJ2-1|NA|NA
CASSDVGRNNEQFF
TGTGCCAGCAGTGACGTTGGGCGAAACAATGAGCAGTTCTTC
>TRBV11-3|TRBJ2-7|few|NA
CASSYGGSYEQYF
TGTGCCAGCAGCTACGGGGGCTCCTACGAGCAGTACTTC
>TRBV6-2/TRBV6-3|TRBJ2-5|NA|NA
CASSYFDRQETQYF
TGTGCCAGCAGTTATTTCGACAGGCAAGAGACCCAGTACTTC
>TRBV7-2|TRBJ2-7|NA|TRBD2
CASSRTSGSDSYEQYF
TGTGCCAGCAGCAGAACTAGCGGGAGCGACTCCTACGAGCAGTACTTC
>TRBV9|TRBJ1-2|NA|NA
CASSVDGAYYGYTF
TGTGCCAGCAGCGTAGATGGGGCCTACTATGGCTACACCTTC
>TRBV2|TRBJ2-5|NA|NA
CASSPTMGLYF
TGTGCCAGCAGTCCTACTATGGGTTTGTACTTC
>TRBV5-4|TRBJ2-6|NA|TRBD1
CASSWGQAGSGANVLTF
TGTGCCAGCAGCTGGGGACAGGCAGGCTCTGGGGCCAACGTCCTGACTTTC
>TRBV3-1/TRBV3-2|TRBJ2-5|few|NA
CASAPGWGEETQYF
TGTGCCAGCGCCCCTGGGTGGGGGGAAGAGACCCAGTACTTC
>TRBV9|TRBJ2-7|NA|NA
CASSSEGSYEQYF
TGTGCCAGCAGCTCAGAGGGCTCTTACGAGCAGTACTTC
>TRBV6-6|TRBJ1-5|NA|TRBD1
CASSSRQGNQPQHF
TGTGCCAGCAGTTCCCGACAGGGTAATCAGCCCCAGCATTTT
>TRBV19|TRBJ2-4|NA|NA
CASSPYPIARGASPKNIQYF
TGTGCCAGTAGCCCGTATCCAATCGCCAGGGGGGCCAGTCCTAAAAACATTCAGTACTTC
>TRBV28|TRBJ1-4|NA|NA
CASSNPGTRFEKLFF
TGTGCCAGCAGCAATCCCGGGACACGATTTGAAAAACTGTTTTTT
>TRBV9|TRBJ2-7|once|NA
CASMVQGPSYEQYF
TGTGCCAGCATGGTACAGGGTCCCTCCTACGAGCAGTACTTC
>TRBV14|TRBJ1-4|NA|TRBD1
CASSQRNRGLHGENNEKLFF
TGTGCCAGCAGCCAAAGGAACAGGGGCCTCCACGGCGAGAATAATGAAAAACTGTTTTTT
>TRBV21-1|TRBJ1-6|NA|NA
CASSTSVHSYNSPLHF
TGTGCCAGCAGCACCTCGGTCCACAGCTATAATTCACCCCTCCACTTT
>TRBV5-4|TRBJ2-6|NA|TRBD1
CASSGQGASGANVLTF
TGTGCCAGCAGCGGACAGGGGGCATCTGGGGCCAACGTCCTGACTTTC
>TRBV6-5|TRBJ1-2|NA|NA
CASSTRGGAGYGYTF
TGTGCCAGCAGTACCCGAGGGGGGGCGGGCTATGGCTACACCTTC
>TRBV6-6|TRBJ2-2|few|NA
CASSPRVDGELFF
TGTGCCAGCAGTCCCAGGGTAGACGGGGAGCTGTTTTTT
>TRBV30|TRBJ2-7|NA|TRBD2
CAWKPGTSGRATDEQYF
TGTGCCTGGAAACCAGGGACTAGCGGGAGGGCCACTGACGAGCAGTACTTC
>TRBV12-5|TRBJ2-1|NA|NA
CASGSGMDNEQFF
TGTGCTAGTGGGTCAGGCATGGACAATGAGCAGTTCTTC
>TRBV3-1/TRBV3-2|TRBJ1-3|NA|NA
CASSEFGGSGNTIYF
TGTGCCAGCAGCGAATTCGGGGGCTCTGGAAACACCATATATTTT